This T cell receptor (beta chain) was retrieved from a study of T cells in Graves' hyperthyroidism and ophthalmopathy. General study points: The model forecast ophthalmopathy, anticipating it by a median roughly 6 months before onset. Blood held most thyroid clonotypes expanded above 0.001 frequency.

The CDR3 regions of TCR beta were amplified from RNA transcripts. A set of HTBI primers served as the primers for a first-round RT-PCR of the TCR CDR3. Via MiXCR, TCRdb re-called the multiplex PCR reads, giving one row per CDR3 protein. The sample has about 300,000 distinct CDR3 sequences, roughly 18% seen once. Per germline, CDR1 MNHNS and CDR2 SASEGT. V was pared by 5 bases and J by 5 bases, with 16 bases between. The CDR3 is 14 amino acids. Inclusion characteristics of ophthalmopathy patients comprised a Clinical Activity Score of at least 3, a NOSPECS grade of at least 4, and duration under 3 months. Patients having uncontrolled infection, another autoimmune disease, pregnancy or lactation were not included. Note on this clonotype: Its antigen is unidentified.

The gene calls are TRBV6-1 and TRBJ2-7; weak D call: TRBD1 (7 bases). The specimen sequenced was blood. This receptor was obtained from a man in his fifties or sixties with Graves' ophthalmopathy. CDR3 nucleotides: TGTGCCAGCAGTCGGGGTCAGGGGGGCGACGAGCAGTACTTC. Residues: CASSRGQGGDEQYF.